Below, one TCR beta chain is given with its context. Its antigen is as yet unknown. The data were taken from a study of cytomegalovirus exposure and HLA in healthy donors. Findings of the study overall: Looking again later, the authors saw that most CMV-associated TCR beta chains seemed HLA-restricted.

The V gene's germline CDR1 is MGHRA and CDR2 YSYEKL. The V segment lost 1 base and the J segment 0 bases; nucleotides outside the gene matches: 11. The CDR3 spans 18 residues. PCR involved 60 Vbeta and 13 Jbeta primers. Profiled with immunoSEQ multiplex PCR; TCRdb holds only in-frame clones, not every one. The data contain approximately 82,000 clones, 78% of them singletons. The gene calls are TRBV4-1 and TRBJ1-1, with TRBD1 matching 7 bases. The sample was PBMCs. This sequence originates from a man aged 35 to 55 in good health and CMV-seronegative. The CDR3, as DNA: TGCGCCAGCAGCCAAGTATTCAGGGACAGTAAATTGAACACTGAAGCTTTCTTT. It specifies CASSQVFRDSKLNTEAFF.